This T cell receptor beta chain is from a study of metastatic and nonmetastatic thyroid tumors. About the research overall: Both malignant and benign thyroid patients supplied peripheral blood and tumor or nodule tissue samples, across which the repertoires of these patients were then compared. General study results and limits: Benign nodules were reported to have significantly lower TCR beta diversity than malignant thyroid tumors, in blood and tumor.

V was clipped by 4 bases and J by 8 bases; unmatched bases: 3. Germline V gene data show CDR1 as MDHEN and CDR2 as SYDVKM. This CDR3 comprises 14 residues. TCRdb re-called clones via MiXCR from the PCR reads. The sample lists tens of thousands of clones; roughly 18% were seen once. This clone has at least ten counts. Its antigen remains unknown. Other DNA sequences of this sample code for an identical CDR3. Each patient went into thyroid surgery without having received any treatment. The genes are TRBV28 and TRBJ1-6; 9 nucleotides align to TRBD1. The TCR originated in a female donor with papillary thyroid cancer or a benign thyroid nodule (not recorded which). Some clones in this sample may be carry-over from other donors' samples. Specimen: blood. In DNA, the CDR3 is TGTGCCAGCAGTTCCGGGACAGGGTATTCACCCCTCCACTTT. It yields the protein CASSSGTGYSPLHF.